This T cell receptor (beta chain) was profiled in a study of memory CD4+ T cells and cytomegalovirus serostatus. Study background: Donors were healthy Belgian adults, some 10 CMV seropositive and about two dozen seronegative.

The sort gate was single viable CD3+CD4+CD8-CD45RO+ cells for memory CD4+ T cells. Total CD4+ T cells were enriched by CD4 positive selection. Using immunoSEQ multiplex PCR, the repertoire was profiled, and TCRdb retains in-frame clones only, with some absent. The profile shows about 67,000 clones, roughly 76% of them singletons. The V end was cut by 4 bases, the J end by 1 base, with 11 bases between. The CDR3 is 14 amino acids. Germline-derived CDR1 and CDR2 are MNHNS and SASEGT. The chain has TRBV6-1 and TRBJ2-7; either TRBD1 or TRBD2 may supply D (5 bases each). The sequenced material came from memory CD4+ T cells from blood. The receptor's source is an adult in good health and CMV-seropositive. The CDR3 loop reads CASSAWDGSYEQYF. DNA for the CDR3: TGTGCCAGCAGTGCTTGGGACGGATCCTACGAGCAGTACTTC.